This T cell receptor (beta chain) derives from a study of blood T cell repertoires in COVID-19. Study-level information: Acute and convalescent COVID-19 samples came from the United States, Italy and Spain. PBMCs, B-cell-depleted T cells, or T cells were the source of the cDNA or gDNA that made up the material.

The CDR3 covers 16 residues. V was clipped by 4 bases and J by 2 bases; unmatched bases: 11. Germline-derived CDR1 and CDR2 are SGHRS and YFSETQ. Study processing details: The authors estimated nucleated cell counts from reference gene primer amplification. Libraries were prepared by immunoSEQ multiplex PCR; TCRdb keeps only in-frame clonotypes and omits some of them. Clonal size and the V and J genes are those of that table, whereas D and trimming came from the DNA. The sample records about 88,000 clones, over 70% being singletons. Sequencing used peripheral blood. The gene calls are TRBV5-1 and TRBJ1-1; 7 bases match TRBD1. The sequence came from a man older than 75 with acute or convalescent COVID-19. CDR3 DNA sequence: TGCGCCAGCAGCCTCTCGTGGACAGGCGCTAACACTGAAGCTTTCTTT. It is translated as CASSLSWTGANTEAFF.